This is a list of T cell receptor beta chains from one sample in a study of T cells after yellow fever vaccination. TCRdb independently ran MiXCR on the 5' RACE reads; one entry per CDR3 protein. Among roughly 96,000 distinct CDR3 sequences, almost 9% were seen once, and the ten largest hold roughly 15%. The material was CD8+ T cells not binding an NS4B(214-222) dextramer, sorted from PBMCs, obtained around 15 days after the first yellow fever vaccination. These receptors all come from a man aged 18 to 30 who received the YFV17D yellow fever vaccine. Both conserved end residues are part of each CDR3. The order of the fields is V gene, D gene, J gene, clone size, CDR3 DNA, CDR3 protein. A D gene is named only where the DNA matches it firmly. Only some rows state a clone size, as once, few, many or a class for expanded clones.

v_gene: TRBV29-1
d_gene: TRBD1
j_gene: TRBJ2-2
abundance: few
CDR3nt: TGCAGCGTCACGGGACAGGGGGCTGGCGGGGAGCTGTTTTTT
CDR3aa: CSVTGQGAGGELFF

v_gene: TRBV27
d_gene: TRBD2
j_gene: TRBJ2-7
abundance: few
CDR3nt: TGTGCCAGCAGTTTAGGGCGGGGGAGCTCCTACGAGCAGTACTTC
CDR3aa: CASSLGRGSSYEQYF

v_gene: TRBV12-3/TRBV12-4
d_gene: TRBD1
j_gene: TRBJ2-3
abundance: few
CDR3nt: TGTGCCAGCAGTTCTACAGGGGCAACGGGGCTCGATACGCAGTATTTT
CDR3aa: CASSSTGATGLDTQYF

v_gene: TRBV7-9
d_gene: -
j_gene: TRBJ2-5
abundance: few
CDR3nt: TGTGCCAGCAGCACCCCCGAACGGGACACACAAGAGACCCAGTACTTC
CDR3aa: CASSTPERDTQETQYF

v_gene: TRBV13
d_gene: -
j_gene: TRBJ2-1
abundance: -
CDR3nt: TGTGCCAGCAGCCCCAACCGGATCTCCTACAATGAGCAGTTCTTC
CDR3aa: CASSPNRISYNEQFF

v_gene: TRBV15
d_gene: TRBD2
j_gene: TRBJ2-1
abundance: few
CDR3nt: TGTGCCACCAGCAGAGATCGGGCTAGCGGGTTACATGAGCAGTTCTTC
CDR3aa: CATSRDRASGLHEQFF

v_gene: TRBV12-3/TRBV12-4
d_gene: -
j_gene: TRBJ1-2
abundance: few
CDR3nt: TGTGCCAGCAGGGCAGCGATCTATGGCTACACCTTC
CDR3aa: CASRAAIYGYTF

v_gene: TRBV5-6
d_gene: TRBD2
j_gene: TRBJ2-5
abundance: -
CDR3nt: TGTGCCAGCAGCCTGGGACTAGCGGGGGCTCCAGGTGGAGAGACCCAGTACTTC
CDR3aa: CASSLGLAGAPGGETQYF

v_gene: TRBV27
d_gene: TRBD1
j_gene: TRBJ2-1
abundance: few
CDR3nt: TGTGCCAGCAGTAGTGGGACAGGGCACGCACCTAATGAGCAGTTCTTC
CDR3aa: CASSSGTGHAPNEQFF

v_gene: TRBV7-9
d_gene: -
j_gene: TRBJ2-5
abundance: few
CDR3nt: TGTGCCAGCCGCCCGGCAGCCCCAGAGACCCAGTACTTC
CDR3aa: CASRPAAPETQYF

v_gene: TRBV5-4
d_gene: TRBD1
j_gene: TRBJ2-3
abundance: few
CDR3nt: TGTGCCAGCAGCTTTAGGGGGCTTCGCACAGATACGCAGTATTTT
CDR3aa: CASSFRGLRTDTQYF

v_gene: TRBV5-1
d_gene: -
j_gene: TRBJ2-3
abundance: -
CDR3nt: TGCGCCAGCAGCTTGACCGCAACAGGAAACACAGATACGCAGTATTTT
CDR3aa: CASSLTATGNTDTQYF

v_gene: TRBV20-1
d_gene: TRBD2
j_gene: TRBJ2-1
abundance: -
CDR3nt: TGCAGTGCTCGGCACCCGGCGGGGGGGCGTGAGCAGTTCTTC
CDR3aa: CSARHPAGGREQFF

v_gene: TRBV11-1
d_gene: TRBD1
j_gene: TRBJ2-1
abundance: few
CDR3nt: TGTGCCAGCGGCCAAAGCCGGAGACAGGGGGAATTGTGGATACGGAATGAGCAGTTCTTC
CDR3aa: CASGQSRRQGELWIRNEQFF

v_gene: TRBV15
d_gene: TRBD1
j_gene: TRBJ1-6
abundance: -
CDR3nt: TGTGCCACCAGCAGAGAGACAGGGGGAAATTCACCCCTCCACTTT
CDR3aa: CATSRETGGNSPLHF

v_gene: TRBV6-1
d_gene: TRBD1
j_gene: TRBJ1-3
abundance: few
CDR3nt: TGTGCCAGCATGGGGCCCGGACAGGGCCTTGGAAACACCATATATTTT
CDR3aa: CASMGPGQGLGNTIYF

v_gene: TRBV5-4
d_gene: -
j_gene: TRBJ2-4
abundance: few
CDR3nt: TGTGCCAGCAGCTTGTCCGTGGGGTCCCTAGCCAAAAACATTCAGTACTTC
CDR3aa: CASSLSVGSLAKNIQYF

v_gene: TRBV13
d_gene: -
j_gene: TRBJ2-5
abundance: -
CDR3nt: TGTGCCAGCAGCTTAGGCCCCGGGGTGTACGAGACCCAGTACTTC
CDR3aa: CASSLGPGVYETQYF

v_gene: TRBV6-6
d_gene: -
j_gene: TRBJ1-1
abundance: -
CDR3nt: TGTGCCAGCAGTCAGACAACGAACACTGAAGCTTTCTTT
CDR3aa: CASSQTTNTEAFF

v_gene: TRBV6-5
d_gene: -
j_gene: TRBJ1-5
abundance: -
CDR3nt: TGTGCCAGCAGTTACCGGGGGTACAATCAGCCCCAGCATTTT
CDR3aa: CASSYRGYNQPQHF

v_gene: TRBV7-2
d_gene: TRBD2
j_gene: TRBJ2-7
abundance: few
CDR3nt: TGTGCCAGCAGTCATACTAGCGGGGGAACCTACGAGCAGTACTTC
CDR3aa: CASSHTSGGTYEQYF

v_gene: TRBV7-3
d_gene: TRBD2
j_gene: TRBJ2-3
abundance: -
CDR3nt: TGTGCCATCAGTACTCTTTGGGGACTAGCGGGGGGGAGCACAGATACGCAGTATTTT
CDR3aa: CAISTLWGLAGGSTDTQYF

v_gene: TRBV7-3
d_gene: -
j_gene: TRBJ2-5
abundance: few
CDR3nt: TGTGCCAGCAGCTTAACCTACGGCTACCAAGAGACCCAGTACTTC
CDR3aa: CASSLTYGYQETQYF

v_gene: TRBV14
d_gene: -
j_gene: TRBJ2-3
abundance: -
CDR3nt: TGTGCCAGCAGCCAGGCGGCTCTTTATCCTAGCACAGATACGCAGTATTTT
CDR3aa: CASSQAALYPSTDTQYF

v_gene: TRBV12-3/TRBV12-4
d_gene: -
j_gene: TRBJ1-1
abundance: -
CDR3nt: TGTGCCAGCAGTCAAGACTCGCGGACAGCCCTGAACACTGAAGCTTTCTTT
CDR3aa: CASSQDSRTALNTEAFF

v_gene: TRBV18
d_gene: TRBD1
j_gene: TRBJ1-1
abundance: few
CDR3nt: TGTGCCAGTCTACAGGGGGCTACCACTGAAGCTTTCTTT
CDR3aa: CASLQGATTEAFF

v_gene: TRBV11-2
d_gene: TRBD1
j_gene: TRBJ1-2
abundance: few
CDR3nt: TGTGCCAGCGGAAACCCTAGCGCAGGACAGGGTTCCCTGAACTATGGCTACACCTTC
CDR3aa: CASGNPSAGQGSLNYGYTF

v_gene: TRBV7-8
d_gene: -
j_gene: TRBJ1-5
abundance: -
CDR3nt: TGTGCCAGCAGCCCAACCACCCAGGGGAGGGATCAGCCCCAGCATTTT
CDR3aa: CASSPTTQGRDQPQHF

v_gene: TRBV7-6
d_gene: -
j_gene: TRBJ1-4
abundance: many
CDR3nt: TGTGCCAGCAGCTTGAATGAAAAACTGTTTTTT
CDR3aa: CASSLNEKLFF

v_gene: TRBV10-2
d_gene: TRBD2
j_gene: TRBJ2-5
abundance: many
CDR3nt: TGCGCCAGCAGTGCCGGGACTAGCGTCGAGACCCAGTACTTC
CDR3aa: CASSAGTSVETQYF

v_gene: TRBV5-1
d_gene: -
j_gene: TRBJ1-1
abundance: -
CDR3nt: TGCGCCAGCAGCTTCCGCGGGGGTCGGTTCACTGAAGCTTTCTTT
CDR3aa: CASSFRGGRFTEAFF

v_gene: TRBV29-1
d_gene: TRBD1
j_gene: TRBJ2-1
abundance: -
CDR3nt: TGCAGCGCCGAGGGGGCAGACTACAATGAGCAGTTCTTC
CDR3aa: CSAEGADYNEQFF

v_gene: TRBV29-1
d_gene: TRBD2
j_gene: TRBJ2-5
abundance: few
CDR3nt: TGCAGCGTTGAAAGGCAGTACCTACCGGGTGGGGGGGGGAATATTGGTGTATACCAAGAGACCCAGTACTTC
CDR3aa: CSVERQYLPGGGGNIGVYQETQYF

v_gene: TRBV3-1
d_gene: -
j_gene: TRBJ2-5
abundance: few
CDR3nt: TGTGCCAGCAGCCCTTTGTGGACGGATGGGGAGACCCAGTACTTC
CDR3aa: CASSPLWTDGETQYF

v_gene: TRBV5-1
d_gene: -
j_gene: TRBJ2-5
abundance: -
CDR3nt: TGCGCCAACAGCTTGGTACCAGAGACCCAGTACTTC
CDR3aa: CANSLVPETQYF

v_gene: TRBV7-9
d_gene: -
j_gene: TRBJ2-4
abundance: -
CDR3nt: TGTGCCAGCAGCTTAGGAGGAGGGCGAGGGGCTTCAATTCAGTACTTC
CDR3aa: CASSLGGGRGASIQYF

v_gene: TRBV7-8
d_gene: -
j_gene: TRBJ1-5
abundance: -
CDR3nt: TGTGCCAGCAAAGAATCCGGACTCAGAGGGGAGCCCCAGCATTTT
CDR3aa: CASKESGLRGEPQHF

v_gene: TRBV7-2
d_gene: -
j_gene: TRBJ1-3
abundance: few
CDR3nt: TGTGCCAGCAGCCACCCTTTTGGGGGCTCTGGAAACACCATATATTTT
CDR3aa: CASSHPFGGSGNTIYF

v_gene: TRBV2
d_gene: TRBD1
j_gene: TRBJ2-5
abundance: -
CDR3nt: TGTGCCAGCAGTGAATTAAGTAGACAGGGCGATGAGACCCAGTACTTC
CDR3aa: CASSELSRQGDETQYF

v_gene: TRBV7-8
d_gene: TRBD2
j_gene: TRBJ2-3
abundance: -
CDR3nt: TGTGCCAGCAGATTTAGCGGGGGAGCCACAGATACGCAGTATTTT
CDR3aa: CASRFSGGATDTQYF

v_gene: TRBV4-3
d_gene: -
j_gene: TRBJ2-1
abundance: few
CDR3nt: TGCGCCAGCAGCCAACTCACAGGGTACAATGAGCAGTTCTTC
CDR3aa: CASSQLTGYNEQFF

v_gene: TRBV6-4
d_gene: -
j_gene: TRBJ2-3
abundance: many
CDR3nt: TGTGCCAGCAGTGAAGAGGGGGGGCCAGATACGCAGTATTTT
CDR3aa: CASSEEGGPDTQYF